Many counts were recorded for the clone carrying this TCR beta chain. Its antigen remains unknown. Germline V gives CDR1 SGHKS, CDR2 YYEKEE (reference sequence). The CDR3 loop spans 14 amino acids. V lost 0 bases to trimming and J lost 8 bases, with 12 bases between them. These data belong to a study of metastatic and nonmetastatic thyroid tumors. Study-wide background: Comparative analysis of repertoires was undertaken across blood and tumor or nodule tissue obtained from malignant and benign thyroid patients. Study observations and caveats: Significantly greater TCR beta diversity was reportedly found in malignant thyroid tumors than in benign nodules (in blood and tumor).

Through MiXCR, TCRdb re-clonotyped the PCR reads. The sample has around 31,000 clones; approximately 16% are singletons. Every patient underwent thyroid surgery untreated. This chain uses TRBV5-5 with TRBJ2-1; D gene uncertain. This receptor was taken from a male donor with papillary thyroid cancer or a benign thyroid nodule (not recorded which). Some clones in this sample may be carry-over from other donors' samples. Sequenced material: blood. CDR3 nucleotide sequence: TGTGCCAGCAGCTTGGAACGGGCGACCGATGAGCAGTTCTTC. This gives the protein CASSLERATDEQFF.